The subject of this entry is one T cell receptor (beta chain). Antigen specificity is unknown. These data belong to a study of identifying expanded T cells in peripheral blood. During the collection period, no donor immune events like infections were recorded. Findings and limits, study-wide: Clone count variance between approximately two-week samples rose with total template count.

Germline loops: CDR1 SGHVS, CDR2 FQNEAQ. Unmatched junction bases numbered 5, after V lost 7 bases and J lost 1 base. The CDR3 is made up of 15 amino acids. Assay used: immunoSEQ multiplex PCR; TCRdb lists only in-frame clones, some missing. The data show about 54,000 clones, approximately 89% seen once. The sample comprised blood. The gene calls are TRBV7-8 and TRBJ2-2; TRBD2 matches at 8 bases. The origin of this receptor is a person aged 18 to 75 in good health. The CDR3 protein is CASKAGLGNTGELFF. CDR3 coding DNA: TGTGCCAGCAAAGCGGGACTAGGGAACACCGGGGAGCTGTTTTTT.